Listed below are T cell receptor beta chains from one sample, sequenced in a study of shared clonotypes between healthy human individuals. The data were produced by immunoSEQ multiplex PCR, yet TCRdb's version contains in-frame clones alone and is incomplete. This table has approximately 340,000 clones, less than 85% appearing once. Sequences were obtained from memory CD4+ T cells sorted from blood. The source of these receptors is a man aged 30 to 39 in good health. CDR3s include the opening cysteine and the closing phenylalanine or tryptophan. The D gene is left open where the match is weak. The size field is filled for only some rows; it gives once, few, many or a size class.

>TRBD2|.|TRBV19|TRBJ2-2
CASSSGDFGPGELFF
TGTGCCAGTAGCAGCGGGGATTTTGGGCCCGGGGAGCTGTTTTTT
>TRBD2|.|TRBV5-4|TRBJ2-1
CASSPQSGTLGNEQFF
TGTGCCAGCAGCCCCCAGAGCGGGACGTTGGGCAATGAGCAGTTCTTC
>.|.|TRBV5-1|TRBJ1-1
CASSLDSMNTEAFF
TGCGCCAGCAGCCTGGACAGTATGAACACTGAAGCTTTCTTT
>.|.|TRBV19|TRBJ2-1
CASSRGLTQSYNEQFF
TGTGCCAGTAGTAGAGGCTTGACCCAGTCCTACAATGAGCAGTTCTTC
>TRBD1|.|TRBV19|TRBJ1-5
CASTLTGHNQPQHF
TGTGCCAGTACCTTGACAGGGCATAATCAGCCCCAGCATTTT
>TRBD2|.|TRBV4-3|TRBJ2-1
CASSHAGGVNEQFF
TGCGCCAGCAGCCATGCGGGAGGGGTAAATGAGCAGTTCTTC
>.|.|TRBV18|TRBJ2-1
CASSPGSNEQFF
TGTGCCAGCTCACCAGGGTCCAATGAGCAGTTCTTC
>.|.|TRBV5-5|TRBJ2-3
CASSLIGGGADTQYF
TGTGCCAGCAGCTTGATTGGAGGGGGCGCAGATACGCAGTATTTT
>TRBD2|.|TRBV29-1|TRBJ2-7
CSVEGLAGKAYEQYF
TGCAGCGTTGAGGGGCTAGCGGGCAAGGCCTACGAGCAGTACTTC
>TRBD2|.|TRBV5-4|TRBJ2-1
CASSLQASGNEQFF
TGTGCCAGCAGCTTGCAGGCTAGCGGTAATGAGCAGTTCTTC
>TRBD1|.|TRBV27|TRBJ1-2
CASSLLSGGYYGYTF
TGTGCCAGCAGTTTATTGTCAGGGGGCTACTATGGCTACACCTTC
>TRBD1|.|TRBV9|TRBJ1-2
CASSLTGGDGYTF
TGTGCCAGCAGCCTGACAGGGGGAGATGGCTACACCTTC
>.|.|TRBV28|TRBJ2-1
CASSTLINNKQFF
TGTGCCAGCAGCACCCTCATAAACAATAAGCAGTTCTTC
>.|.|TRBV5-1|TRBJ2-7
CASSLGTGGYEQYF
TGCGCCAGCAGCTTGGGAACAGGAGGATACGAGCAGTACTTC
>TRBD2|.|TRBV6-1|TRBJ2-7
CASSERLAGGLAYEQYF
TGTGCCAGCAGTGAACGTTTAGCGGGAGGCCTAGCCTACGAGCAGTACTTC
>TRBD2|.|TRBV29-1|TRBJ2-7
CSVLGLAGLYEQYF
TGCAGCGTCCTCGGGCTAGCGGGTCTCTACGAGCAGTACTTC
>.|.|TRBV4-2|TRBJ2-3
CASSQRSGAGTDTQYF
TGTGCCAGCAGCCAAAGGTCAGGAGCCGGCACAGATACGCAGTATTTT
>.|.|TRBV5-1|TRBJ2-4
CASSFTGENIQYF
TGCGCCAGCAGCTTTACGGGGGAAAACATTCAGTACTTC
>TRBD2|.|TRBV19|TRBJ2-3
CASSSGLGRDTQYF
TGTGCCAGTAGTAGTGGACTAGGGAGGGATACGCAGTATTTT
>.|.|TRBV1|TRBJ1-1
CTSSQGLNTEAFF
TGCACCAGCAGCCAAGGCCTGAACACTGAAGCTTTCTTT
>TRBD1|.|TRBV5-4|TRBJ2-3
CASSLAAAGGGYTQYF
TGTGCCAGCAGCTTAGCCGCGGCAGGGGGCGGATATACGCAGTATTTT
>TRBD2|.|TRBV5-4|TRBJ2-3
CASSLRVSGTDTQYF
TGTGCCAGCAGCTTGAGGGTTAGCGGGACAGATACGCAGTATTTT
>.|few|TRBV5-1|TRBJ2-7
CASSTEKTGPSSYEQYF
TGCGCCAGCAGCACCGAAAAAACCGGGCCCAGCTCCTACGAGCAGTACTTC
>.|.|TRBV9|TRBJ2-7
CASSVAASSYEQYF
TGTGCCAGCAGCGTAGCGGCCAGCTCCTACGAGCAGTACTTC
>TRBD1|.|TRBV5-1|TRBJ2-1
CASRTQGASNEQFF
TGCGCCAGCAGGACACAGGGGGCCAGCAATGAGCAGTTCTTC
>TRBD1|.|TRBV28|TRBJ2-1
CASTPARDRTYNEQFF
TGTGCCAGCACCCCGGCCCGGGACAGGACCTACAATGAGCAGTTCTTC
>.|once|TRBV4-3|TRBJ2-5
CASSQGNGRLQETQYF
TGCGCCAGCAGCCAAGGTAACGGCAGACTACAAGAGACCCAGTACTTC
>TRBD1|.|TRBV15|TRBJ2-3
CATSSRRDRSTDTQYF
TGTGCCACCAGCAGCCGCCGGGACAGGAGCACAGATACGCAGTATTTT
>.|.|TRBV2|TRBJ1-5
CASSVAGRLKQPQHF
TGTGCCAGCAGTGTCGCGGGGCGGTTAAAGCAGCCCCAGCATTTT
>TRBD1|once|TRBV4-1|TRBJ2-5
CASSQVGTGEETQYF
TGCGCCAGCAGCCAAGTCGGGACAGGGGAAGAGACCCAGTACTTC
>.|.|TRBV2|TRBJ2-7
CASSGPGTNSYEQYF
TGTGCCAGCAGTGGGCCCGGGACCAACTCCTACGAGCAGTACTTC
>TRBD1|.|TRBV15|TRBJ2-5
CASQQGALETQYF
TGTGCTTCTCAACAGGGGGCGTTGGAGACCCAGTACTTC
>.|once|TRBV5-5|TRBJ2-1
CASSTQLFRYNEQFF
TGTGCCAGCAGCACGCAATTATTCCGGTACAATGAGCAGTTCTTC
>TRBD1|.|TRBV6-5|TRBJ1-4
CASSSQDRRKDEKLFF
TGTGCCAGCAGTTCGCAGGACAGGAGGAAAGATGAAAAACTGTTTTTT
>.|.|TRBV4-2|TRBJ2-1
CASSQGTGEASYNEQFF
TGTGCCAGCAGCCAAGGGACGGGGGAGGCATCCTACAATGAGCAGTTCTTC
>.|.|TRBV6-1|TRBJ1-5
CASSVLAGDQPQHF
TGTGCCAGCAGTGTTTTGGCAGGGGACCAGCCCCAGCATTTT
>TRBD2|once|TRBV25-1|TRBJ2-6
CASSASRGDSGANVLTF
TGTGCCAGCAGTGCCTCTCGGGGGGACTCGGGGGCCAACGTCCTGACTTTC
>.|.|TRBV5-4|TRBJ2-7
CASSSAVQGSYEQYF
TGTGCCAGCAGCTCTGCGGTGCAGGGGTCCTACGAGCAGTACTTC
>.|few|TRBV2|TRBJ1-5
CASSIGQNQPQHF
TGTGCCAGCAGTATTGGACAGAATCAGCCCCAGCATTTT
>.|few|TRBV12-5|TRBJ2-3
CASGLYGSTDTQYF
TGTGCTAGTGGTTTGTACGGGAGTACAGATACGCAGTATTTT
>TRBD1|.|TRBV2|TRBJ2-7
CASSGTGIYEQYF
TGTGCCAGCAGCGGGACAGGGATCTACGAGCAGTACTTC
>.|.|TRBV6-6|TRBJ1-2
CASSIATGYGYTF
TGTGCCAGCAGTATAGCGACGGGCTATGGCTACACCTTC
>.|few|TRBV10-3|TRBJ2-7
CAIEGGDTREQYF
TGTGCCATCGAGGGCGGGGACACGAGGGAGCAGTACTTC
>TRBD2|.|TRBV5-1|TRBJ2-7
CASSLVPPSGSHYEQYF
TGCGCCAGCAGCCTCGTCCCCCCTAGCGGGAGCCACTACGAGCAGTACTTC
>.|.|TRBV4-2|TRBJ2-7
CASSQASGSTYEQYF
TGTGCCAGCAGCCAAGCGTCAGGGTCTACCTACGAGCAGTACTTC